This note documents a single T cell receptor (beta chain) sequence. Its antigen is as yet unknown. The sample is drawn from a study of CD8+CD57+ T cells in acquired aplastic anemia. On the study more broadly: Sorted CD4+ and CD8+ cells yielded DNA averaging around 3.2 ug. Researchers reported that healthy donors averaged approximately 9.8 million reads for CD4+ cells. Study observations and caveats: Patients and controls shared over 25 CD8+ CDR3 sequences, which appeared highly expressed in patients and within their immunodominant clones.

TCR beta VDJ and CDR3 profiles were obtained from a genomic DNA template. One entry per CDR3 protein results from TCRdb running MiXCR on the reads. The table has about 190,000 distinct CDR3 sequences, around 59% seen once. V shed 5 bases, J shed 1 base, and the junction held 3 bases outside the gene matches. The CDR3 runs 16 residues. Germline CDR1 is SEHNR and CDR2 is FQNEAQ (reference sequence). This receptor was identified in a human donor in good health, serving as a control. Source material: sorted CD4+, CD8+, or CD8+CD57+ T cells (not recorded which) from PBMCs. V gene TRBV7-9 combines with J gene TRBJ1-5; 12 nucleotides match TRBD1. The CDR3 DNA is TGTGCCAGCAGCCAGGGACAGGGGGCAAGCAATCAGCCCCAGCATTTT. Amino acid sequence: CASSQGQGASNQPQHF.